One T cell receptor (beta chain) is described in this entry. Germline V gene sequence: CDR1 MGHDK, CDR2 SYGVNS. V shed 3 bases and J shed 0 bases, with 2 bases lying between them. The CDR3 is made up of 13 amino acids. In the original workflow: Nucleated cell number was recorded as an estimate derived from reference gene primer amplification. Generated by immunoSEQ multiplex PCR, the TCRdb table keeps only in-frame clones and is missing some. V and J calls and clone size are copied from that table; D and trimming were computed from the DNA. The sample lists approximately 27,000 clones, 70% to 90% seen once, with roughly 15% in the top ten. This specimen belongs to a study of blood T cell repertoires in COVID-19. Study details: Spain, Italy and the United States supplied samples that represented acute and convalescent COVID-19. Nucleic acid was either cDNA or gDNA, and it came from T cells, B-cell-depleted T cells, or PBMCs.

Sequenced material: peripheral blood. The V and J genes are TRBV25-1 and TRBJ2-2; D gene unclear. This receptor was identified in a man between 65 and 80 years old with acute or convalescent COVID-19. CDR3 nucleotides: TGTGCCAGCAGTGATACGAACACCGGGGAGCTGTTTTTT. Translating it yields CASSDTNTGELFF.